This entry is about one T cell receptor beta chain. This specimen comes from a study of technical replicates of blood from a handful of donors. Clones were sequenced by immunoSEQ multiplex PCR, and TCRdb holds only the in-frame ones, with some missing. The sample lists roughly 80,000 clones; approximately 94% were seen once. The CDR3 is 14 residues long. Trimming cost V 0 bases and J 7 bases; bases outside gene matches: 4. The sequenced material came from T cells isolated from PBMCs. The chain joins TRBV5-3 to TRBJ1-2, with 9 bases matching TRBD1. TRBV5-3 is labeled an ORF, and its function is uncertain. The origin of this receptor is a human donor in good health. CDR3 loop: CARSLEQGACGYTF. The DNA for the CDR3 is TGTGCCAGAAGCTTGGAACAGGGGGCATGTGGCTACACCTTC.